The 13 T cell receptor beta chains below come from one sample, sequenced in a study of regulatory T cells in long-lasting Graves disease. The time point was: persistent/refractory GD, antithyroid drugs over 5 years with positive TRAb. Extracted RNA from PBMCs served as the source of the TCR library. TCR beta libraries were built with iRepertoire HTBI primers and Arm-PCR of CDR3 regions. TCRdb itself ran the multiplex PCR reads through MiXCR, one entry per CDR3 protein. The table has hundreds of thousands of distinct CDR3 sequences, roughly 22% seen once. The sequencing used peripheral blood mononuclear cells (PBMCs), collected when the disease was refractory, from a patient treated with antithyroid drugs. These receptors originate from a female donor with Graves disease.

This clonotype was recorded a few times. The rearrangement uses TRBV30 and TRBJ2-1, with 10 positions matching TRBD1. This CDR3 contains 16 residues. Germline-derived CDR1 and CDR2 are GTSNPN and SVGIG (reference sequence). V was pared by 2 bases and J by 5 bases, with 9 bases of the junction left unmatched. CDR3 residues: CAWSRRGQGSHNEQFF. As DNA, the CDR3 is TGTGCCTGGAGTCGAAGGGGACAGGGGAGCCACAATGAGCAGTTCTTC.

This chain uses TRBV5-8 with TRBJ2-7; 11 bases align to TRBD2. The CDR3 length is 16 residues. In germline, CDR1 is SGHTS, CDR2 YDEGEE. V shed 2 bases and J 3 bases; nucleotides not matched to a gene: 7. The CDR3 DNA reads TGTGCCAGCAGCTTTAGTTTTAGCGGGAGGGGCTACGAGCAGTACTTC. Translating gives CASSFSFSGRGYEQYF.

This sequence joins TRBV7-9 and TRBJ2-1, with 7 bases fitting TRBD1. The CDR3 contains 14 residues. Per germline, CDR1 SEHNR and CDR2 FQNEAQ (reference sequence). With V trimmed by 4 bases and J by 4 bases, 4 bases remained unmatched. CDR3 loop: CASSWGQLYNEQFF. The CDR3 DNA sequence: TGTGCCAGCAGCTGGGGACAGCTATACAATGAGCAGTTCTTC.

This clonotype was counted between two and nine times. DNA for the CDR3: TGTGCCAGCAGCGGCGAGTTGACGGATGGCTACACCTTC. This translates into CASSGELTDGYTF. The chain uses TRBV9 and TRBJ1-2; D is unresolved. V lost 3 bases to trimming and J lost 6 bases, with 12 bases between them. The CDR3 is made up of 13 amino acids. Germline values: CDR1 SGDLS, CDR2 YYNGEE. Filled out from reference TRBV9 and TRBJ1-2, the complete variable domain reads DSGVTQTPKHLITATGQRVTLRCSPRSGDLSVYWYQQSLDQGLQFLIQYYNGEERAKGNILERFSAQQFPDLHSELNLSSLELGDSALYFCASSGELTDGYTFGSGTRLTVV.

This clonotype was found many times. The chain carries TRBV12-3 or TRBV12-4 and TRBJ1-1; no clear D gene. Trimming pared 9 bases from V and 7 bases from J, leaving 9 bases between. This CDR3 contains 10 residues. The CDR3 DNA reads TGTGCCAGTAGAGAAAATGAAGCTTTCTTT. Its protein product is CASRENEAFF.

This chain links TRBV6-1 with TRBJ2-2; perhaps TRBD1 as D (6 bases). The V gene lost 6 bases and the J gene lost 1 base, with 15 bases spanning the gap. This CDR3 region has 16 residues. Germline lookup yields CDR1 MNHNS and CDR2 SASEGT. As DNA, the CDR3 is TGTGCCAGCAGCCTGGGACAAACTCTGAACACCGGGGAGCTGTTTTTT. It is translated as CASSLGQTLNTGELFF.

The sample holds many counts of this clonotype. V is TRBV12-3 or TRBV12-4 and J is TRBJ1-2; D is possibly TRBD1 (5 bases). The V end was cut by 4 bases, the J end by 1 base, with 13 bases between. This CDR3 spans 15 amino acids. The CDR3 reads CASSSTVTRNYGYTF. As DNA, the CDR3 is TGTGCCAGCAGTTCGACAGTGACCCGTAACTATGGCTACACCTTC.

This sequence joins TRBV7-9 and TRBJ2-5; 15 bases line up with TRBD2. Looked up from germline, CDR1 is SEHNR and CDR2 is FQNEAQ (reference sequence). Losses at the gene ends were 5 bases for V and 5 bases for J; bases not matched to a gene: 6. The CDR3 has 16 residues. This chain's CDR3 is CASSRTSGRARETQYF. CDR3 DNA sequence: TGTGCCAGCAGCCGGACTAGCGGGAGGGCCCGTGAGACCCAGTACTTC.

This clonotype turned up a few times. The V gene is TRBV27, the J gene TRBJ1-2; D unclear. The length of the CDR3 is 15 residues. Trimming left V 3 bases short and J 4 bases short, with 15 bases between. Looked up from germline, CDR1 is MNHEY and CDR2 is SMNVEV (reference sequence). CDR3 in DNA: TGTGCCAGCAGTTTCGACGATCTGGGAACCTATGGCTACACCTTC. The encoded protein is CASSFDDLGTYGYTF.

This clonotype was seen only a few times. The chain uses TRBV20-1 and TRBJ2-7, with 9 bases lining up with TRBD1. The CDR3 runs 13 residues. Germline CDR1 DFQATT, CDR2 SNEGSKA (reference sequence). The junction had 3 bases not matched to a gene; V was cut back by 4 bases and J by 2 bases. The CDR3 loop is CSATGQGAYEQYF. The CDR3 DNA follows: TGCAGTGCTACGGGACAGGGAGCCTACGAGCAGTACTTC.

This clonotype was counted ten times or more. This chain uses TRBV29-1 with TRBJ2-7; D may be TRBD1 (6 bases). The CDR3 extends over 11 amino acids. In germline, CDR1 is SQVTM, CDR2 ANQGSEA. Trimming took off 6 bases at V and 11 bases at J, with 17 bases between the two ends. The DNA of the CDR3 is TGCAGCGTCCGACCCACAGGGATCGAGTACTTC. This sequence encodes CSVRPTGIEYF.

This clonotype was observed many times. This chain uses TRBV29-1 with TRBJ1-1, with a possible D match to TRBD1 (5 bases). Germline CDR1 SQVTM, CDR2 ANQGSEA. V was pared by 3 bases and J by 4 bases, with 15 bases between. This CDR3 spans 14 amino acids. The CDR3 DNA reads as TGCAGCGTTGACGTTACAGGACTGGGCACTGAAGCTTTCTTT. This translates into CSVDVTGLGTEAFF.

This clonotype has more than one count but fewer than ten. CDR3 protein: CASSLAQGANGYTF. The DNA of the CDR3 is TGTGCCAGTAGTCTAGCACAGGGGGCGAATGGCTACACCTTC. The V and J genes are TRBV19 and TRBJ1-2; 9 positions match TRBD1. Germline V gives CDR1 LNHDA, CDR2 SQIVND (reference sequence). This CDR3 region has 14 residues. The junction had 7 bases not matched to a gene; V was cut back by 5 bases and J by 6 bases.